This paragraph covers one T cell receptor (beta chain) sequence. The antigen is undetermined. V shed 1 base, J shed 0 bases, and the junction held 7 bases outside the gene matches. The CDR3 sequence is 17 residues long. CDR1 is LNHDA, CDR2 SQIVND, per germline (reference sequence). This entry belongs to a study of cytomegalovirus exposure and HLA in healthy donors. Study-level points and caveats: Many donors carried some public TCRs, although rarity characterized most TCR sequences.

Data came from immunoSEQ multiplex PCR; TCRdb stores just in-frame clones and leaves some out. The sample includes 150,000 to 180,000 clones, about 86% seen only once; the top ten take roughly 2.1%. The sequenced sample was PBMCs. The genes are TRBV19 and TRBJ1-2; TRBD1 matches at 8 bases. The clonotype comes from a human donor in good health. In nucleotides, the CDR3 is TGTGCCAGTAGTATAGGGACAGGGCCCGGGACTAACTATGGCTACACCTTC. Protein sequence: CASSIGTGPGTNYGYTF.